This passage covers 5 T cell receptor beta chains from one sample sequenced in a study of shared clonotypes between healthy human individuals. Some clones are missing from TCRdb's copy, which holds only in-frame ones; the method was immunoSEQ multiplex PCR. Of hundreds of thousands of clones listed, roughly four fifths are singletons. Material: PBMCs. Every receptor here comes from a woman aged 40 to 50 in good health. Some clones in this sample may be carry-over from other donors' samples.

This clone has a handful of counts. DNA for the CDR3: TGTGCCAGCCAAGCAAAACACTCTAACTATGGCTACACCTTC. Translated: CASQAKHSNYGYTF. The chain combines TRBV6-1 with TRBJ1-2; D call uncertain. The CDR3 length is 14 residues. CDR1 and CDR2 (germline): MNHNS, SASEGT. Trimming removed 8 bases from V and 0 bases from J, with 13 bases in between.

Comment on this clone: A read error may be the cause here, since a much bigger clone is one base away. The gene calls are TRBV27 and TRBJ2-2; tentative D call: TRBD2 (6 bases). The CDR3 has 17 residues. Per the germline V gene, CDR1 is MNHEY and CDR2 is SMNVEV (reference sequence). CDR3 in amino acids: CASSLRPAGVGAGGLFF. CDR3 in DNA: TGTGCCAGCAGTTTAAGACCCGCGGGTGTTGGGGCCGGGGGGCTGTTTTTT.

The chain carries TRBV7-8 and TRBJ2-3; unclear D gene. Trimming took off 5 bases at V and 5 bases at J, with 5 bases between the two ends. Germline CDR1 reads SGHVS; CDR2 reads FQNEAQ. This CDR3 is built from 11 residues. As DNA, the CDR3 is TGTGCCAGCAGCGCCGTAGATACGCAGTATTTT. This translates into CASSAVDTQYF.

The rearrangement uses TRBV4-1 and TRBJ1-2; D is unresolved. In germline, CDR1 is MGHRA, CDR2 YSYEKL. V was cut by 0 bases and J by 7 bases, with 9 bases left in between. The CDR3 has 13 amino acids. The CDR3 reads CASSQEVGGGYTF. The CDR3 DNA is TGCGCCAGCAGCCAAGAAGTTGGAGGTGGCTACACCTTC.

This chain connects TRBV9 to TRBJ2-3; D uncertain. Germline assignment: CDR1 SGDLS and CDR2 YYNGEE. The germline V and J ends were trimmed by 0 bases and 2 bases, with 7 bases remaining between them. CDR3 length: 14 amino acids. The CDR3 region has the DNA TGTGCCAGCAGCGTAGCTACTCTCACAGATACGCAGTATTTT. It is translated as CASSVATLTDTQYF. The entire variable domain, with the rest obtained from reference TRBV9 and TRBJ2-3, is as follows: DSGVTQTPKHLITATGQRVTLRCSPRSGDLSVYWYQQSLDQGLQFLIQYYNGEERAKGNILERFSAQQFPDLHSELNLSSLELGDSALYFCASSVATLTDTQYFGPGTRLTVL.